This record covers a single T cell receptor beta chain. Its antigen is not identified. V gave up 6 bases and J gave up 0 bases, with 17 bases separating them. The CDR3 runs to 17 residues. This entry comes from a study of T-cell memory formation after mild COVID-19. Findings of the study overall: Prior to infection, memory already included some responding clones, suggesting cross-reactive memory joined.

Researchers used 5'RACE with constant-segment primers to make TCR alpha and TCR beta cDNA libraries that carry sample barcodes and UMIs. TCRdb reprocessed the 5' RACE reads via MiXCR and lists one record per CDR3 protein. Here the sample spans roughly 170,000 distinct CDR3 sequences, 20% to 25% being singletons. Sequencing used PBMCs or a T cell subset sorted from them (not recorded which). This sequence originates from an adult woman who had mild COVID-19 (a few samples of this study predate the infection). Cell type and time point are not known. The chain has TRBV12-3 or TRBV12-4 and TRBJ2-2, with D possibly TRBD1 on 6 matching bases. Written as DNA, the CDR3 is TGTGCCAGCAGCTACCCTCAGGGGTTTTCGAACACCGGGGAGCTGTTTTTT. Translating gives CASSYPQGFSNTGELFF.